The 25 T cell receptor beta chains given below trace back to one sample, sequenced in a study of blood T cell repertoires in COVID-19. Repertoires were generated with immunoSEQ multiplex PCR, while TCRdb's copy carries only in-frame clones and drops some. The data show 140,000 to 150,000 clones, about 74% seen once. Sequenced material: peripheral blood. These receptors were taken from a man in his forties or fifties with acute or convalescent COVID-19.

The rearrangement joins TRBV12-2 to TRBJ1-5; TRBD1, as called in the table, went unchecked against the DNA. TRBV12-2 is flagged as a pseudogene. This CDR3 has 16 amino acids. The CDR3 sequence: CASRSGQINSNQPQHF. CDR3 DNA sequence: TGTGCAAGTCGCTCTGGACAGATCAATAGCAATCAGCCCCAGCATTTT.

This clone appeared once. CDR3 loop: CASSRGDREQFF. CDR3 nucleotide sequence: TGTGCCAGCAGCCGGGGTGACAGGGAGCAGTTCTTC. The V gene is TRBV3-1 (or the pseudogene TRBV3-2), the J gene TRBJ2-1, with D possibly matching TRBD1 (6 bases). The germline gives CDR1 LGHDT, CDR2 YNNKEL (reference sequence). The CDR3 has 12 residues. Trimming shortened V by 4 bases and J by 10 bases, and 11 bases separated the two germline ends.

The V gene is TRBV4-2, the J gene TRBJ1-1, with D possibly being TRBD1 (5 bases). The CDR3 is made up of 16 amino acids. The germline V gene has CDR1 LGHNA and CDR2 YNFKEQ. V lost 3 bases, J lost 5 bases, and 19 bases lay in between. This CDR3 is CASSQDGSGGSTEAFF. In nucleotides, the CDR3 is TGTGCCAGCAGCCAGGACGGGTCGGGGGGGTCGACTGAAGCTTTCTTT.

In its sample, this clone was seen a few times. The J gene is TRBJ2-1, the V gene TRBV19; a weak D match, TRBD2 (6 bases). From germline, CDR1 is LNHDA and CDR2 SQIVND (reference sequence). CDR3 length: 15 amino acids. With 5 bases removed from V and 7 bases from J, the gap between germline ends came to 18 bases. The CDR3 reads CASSSKNGGNNEQFF. The CDR3 nucleotides read TGTGCCAGTAGTTCTAAGAACGGGGGTAATAATGAGCAGTTCTTC.

In nucleotides, the CDR3 is TGTGCCAGTAGTATGGTGGCAGGGGGTCAGCCCCAGCATTTT. It codes for CASSMVAGGQPQHF. The J gene is TRBJ1-5, the V gene TRBV19, with 7 positions matching TRBD1. V dropped 3 bases and J dropped 6; count of bases not matched to a gene: 5. The germline CDR1 and CDR2 sequences are LNHDA and SQIVND (reference sequence). There are 14 residues in the CDR3.

This clone was seen a few times. This chain links TRBV5-1 with TRBJ2-5, with 11 bases lining up with TRBD1. The germline V gene encodes CDR1 SGHRS and CDR2 YFSETQ. The ends lost 4 bases at V and 0 bases at J; junction bases unmatched: 5. CDR3 length: 16 amino acids. The CDR3 DNA follows: TGCGCCAGCAGCGGAGGGACAGGGGGGTACCAAGAGACCCAGTACTTC. Amino acids: CASSGGTGGYQETQYF. The full variable domain, completed using reference TRBV5-1 and TRBJ2-5, is KAGVTQTPRYLIKTRGQQVTLSCSPISGHRSVSWYQQTPGQGLQFLFEYFSETQRNKGNFPGRFSGRQFSNSRSEMNVSTLELGDSALYLCASSGGTGGYQETQYFGPGTRLLVL.

In its sample, this clone was seen once. The rearrangement uses TRBV11-2 and TRBJ2-7, with 15 bases lining up with TRBD2. The trim removed 5 bases at V and 7 bases at J, leaving 15 bases unmatched. CDR3 length equals 18 residues. The germline V gene has CDR1 SGHAT and CDR2 FQNNGV. The CDR3 sequence: CASSPGLAGGTLYVEQYF. CDR3 nucleotide sequence: TGTGCCAGCAGCCCGGGACTAGCGGGGGGAACACTCTACGTAGAGCAGTACTTC.

Many counts were recorded for this clone. The CDR3 region is CAAGDNQPQHF. The CDR3 bases are TGTGCCGCAGGGGACAATCAGCCCCAGCATTTT. This sequence joins TRBV19 and TRBJ1-5; D perhaps matches TRBD1 (6 bases). The CDR3 sequence is 11 residues long. From germline, CDR1 is LNHDA and CDR2 SQIVND (reference sequence). Trimming left V 11 bases short and J 3 bases short, with 8 bases between.

The chain recombines TRBV2 with TRBJ2-1, with 10 bases aligning to TRBD2. The CDR3 has 15 residues. The V segment lost 5 bases and the J segment 6 bases; nucleotides outside the gene matches: 7. Germline CDR1 SNHLY, CDR2 FYNNEI. This CDR3 is CASSLSGGVSNEQFF. The CDR3 DNA reads TGTGCCAGCAGTTTAAGCGGGGGGGTGAGCAATGAGCAGTTCTTC.

This chain uses TRBV27 with TRBJ2-2; D remains ambiguous. Germline values: CDR1 MNHEY, CDR2 SMNVEV (reference sequence). There are 15 residues in the CDR3. V was shortened by 3 bases and J by 0 bases, with 8 bases between the two germline ends. The CDR3: CASSFETPNTGELFF. The CDR3 nucleotides are TGTGCCAGCAGTTTCGAGACACCGAACACCGGGGAGCTGTTTTTT.

The chain combines TRBV4-1 with TRBJ2-7, with 7 positions matching TRBD1. The CDR3 totals 15 residues. Germline CDR1 and CDR2: MGHRA and YSYEKL. The J segment lost 1 base and the V segment lost 0 bases, leaving 3 bases of the junction unmatched. The CDR3 nucleotides are TGCGCCAGCAGCCAAGATGACAGGGCATCCTACGAGCAGTACGTC. It specifies CASSQDDRASYEQYV.

The chain is built from TRBV30 and TRBJ1-3; TRBD1 might be the D (5 bases). The germline V gene encodes CDR1 GTSNPN and CDR2 SVGIG (reference sequence). The V gene lost 5 bases and the J gene lost 0 bases, with 8 bases spanning the gap. The CDR3 sequence is 13 residues long. The CDR3 loop is CAWAGNSGNTIYF. The CDR3 DNA follows: TGTGCCTGGGCAGGGAACTCTGGAAACACCATATATTTT.

V and J are TRBV19 and TRBJ1-2; 8 bases map to TRBD1. Germline CDR1 reads LNHDA; CDR2 reads SQIVND (reference sequence). With V trimmed by 6 bases and J by 6 bases, 6 bases remained unmatched. The CDR3 contains 13 residues. The CDR3 region is CASRKTGVDGYTF. For the CDR3, the DNA is TGTGCCAGTAGGAAGACAGGGGTGGATGGCTACACCTTC.

The chain couples TRBV7-2 to TRBJ2-1; 7 bases line up with TRBD2. With V trimmed by 5 bases and J by 5 bases, 9 bases remained unmatched. The CDR3 spans 15 residues. Germline CDR1 SGHTA, CDR2 FQGNSA. The CDR3 here is CASSPRGGGNNEQFF. CDR3 nucleotide sequence: TGTGCCAGCAGCCCCCGTGGCGGGGGAAACAATGAGCAGTTCTTC.

The chain links TRBV3-1 (or the pseudogene TRBV3-2) to TRBJ2-5; TRBD1 matches at 10 bases. The CDR3 covers 17 residues. V shed 0 bases and J 3 bases; nucleotides not matched to a gene: 7. Germline-derived CDR1 and CDR2 are LGHDT and YNNKEL (reference sequence). In nucleotides, the CDR3 is TGTGCCAGCAGCCAAGATCGTAGGACAGGGGGGAAAGAGACCCAGTACTTC. This encodes CASSQDRRTGGKETQYF.

This clone was observed once. This chain joins TRBV3-1 (or the pseudogene TRBV3-2) and TRBJ2-5; TRBD2 matches at 11 bases. CDR1 is LGHDT and CDR2 is YNNKEL in the germline V gene (reference sequence). This CDR3 contains 17 residues. The trim removed 2 bases at V and 3 bases at J, leaving 8 bases unmatched. CDR3 nucleotide sequence: TGTGCCAGCAGCCAAAGAGGAGGTAGCGGGGGGGAAGAGACCCAGTACTTC. Translating it yields CASSQRGGSGGEETQYF.

The CDR3 here is CASSLLPGQGEAFF. CDR3 sequence (DNA): TGCGCCAGCAGCTTGCTCCCGGGACAGGGTGAAGCTTTCTTT. V and J are TRBV5-1 and TRBJ1-1, with TRBD1 identical over 9 bases. The V gene end was trimmed by 1 base and the J gene end by 7 bases; junction bases not matched to a gene: 5. The CDR3 sequence is 14 residues long. Germline-derived CDR1 and CDR2 are SGHRS and YFSETQ.

The gene calls are TRBV20-1 and TRBJ1-6; D is unclear. This CDR3 comprises 11 residues. CDR1 and CDR2 (germline): DFQATT, SNEGSKA (reference sequence). The V end was cut by 3 bases, the J end by 15 bases, with 12 bases between. CDR3 nucleotides: TGCAGTGCTAGTGTGTCGGGGTTCCTCCACTTT. Translated, it gives CSASVSGFLHF.

The rearrangement links TRBV4-1 to TRBJ1-2, with D perhaps TRBD1 (6 bases). The CDR3 sequence is 15 residues long. The V end lost 4 bases, the J end lost 0 bases, and 12 bases lay between the germline ends. Germline V lookup: CDR1 MGHRA, CDR2 YSYEKL. For the CDR3, the DNA is TGCGCCAGCAGCCCAGAGGGGGGGTCTAACTATGGCTACACCTTC. Its translation is CASSPEGGSNYGYTF.

The rearrangement links TRBV6-5 to TRBJ1-5; unclear D gene. Germline loops: CDR1 MNHEY, CDR2 SVGAGI. Trimming took 1 base from V and 3 from J, leaving 13 bases between them. The CDR3 runs 16 residues. The CDR3 loop reads CASSYLTAFFNQPQHF. The CDR3 nucleotides are TGTGCCAGCAGTTACTTAACAGCCTTTTTCAATCAGCCCCAGCATTTT.

The chain employs TRBV2 and TRBJ2-5; TRBD1 aligns across 12 bases. V trimming: 4 bases; J trimming: 5 bases; junction bases outside the gene matches: 2. CDR1 is SNHLY, CDR2 FYNNEI, per germline. The CDR3 length is 14 residues. The CDR3 DNA reads TGTGCCAGCAGTGGGGACAGGGGGCTTGAGACCCAGTACTTC. It is translated as CASSGDRGLETQYF.

This chain links TRBV6-5 with TRBJ1-1; TRBD1 matches at 7 bases. Germline assignment: CDR1 MNHEY and CDR2 SVGAGI. The CDR3 is 13 amino acids. The trim removed 2 bases at V and 6 bases at J, leaving 3 bases unmatched. CDR3 nucleotide sequence: TGTGCCAGCAGTTACACCGACAGGGCTGAAGCTTTCTTT. Amino acids: CASSYTDRAEAFF.

This clone was observed a few times. The genes are TRBV29-1 and TRBJ2-1, with a possible D match to TRBD1 (6 bases). The CDR3 covers 15 residues. V gave up 5 bases and J gave up 9 bases, with 23 bases separating them. CDR1 and CDR2 from the germline V gene are SQVTM and ANQGSEA. This chain's CDR3 is CSVFTQGSERGEQFF. CDR3 coding DNA: TGCAGCGTTTTCACACAGGGTAGCGAGAGGGGTGAGCAGTTCTTC.

Notes on this clone: Other DNA sequences of this sample code for an identical CDR3. J is TRBJ1-1 and V is TRBV7-9; tentatively, D is TRBD1 (5 bases). The CDR3 spans 14 residues. Germline V lookup: CDR1 SEHNR, CDR2 FQNEAQ (reference sequence). The ends were cut back, 3 bases at V and 5 bases at J, with 13 bases in the middle. Written as DNA, the CDR3 is TGTGCCAGCAGCTTTGGGGGGGATGGAACTGAAGCTTTCTTT. Its translation: CASSFGGDGTEAFF. Full variable domain (outside the CDR3, taken from reference TRBV7-9 and TRBJ1-1): DTGVSQNPRHKITKRGQNVTFRCDPISEHNRLYWYRQTLGQGPEFLTYFQNEAQLEKSRLLSDRFSAERPKGSFSTLEIQRTEQGDSAMYLCASSFGGDGTEAFFGQGTRLTVV.

The chain combines TRBV18 with TRBJ1-5, with TRBD1 matching 10 bases. V lost 4 bases, J lost 4 bases, and 7 bases stayed unmatched. The CDR3 spans 16 residues. Germline loops: CDR1 KGHSH, CDR2 LQKENI. The CDR3 here is CASSLSGTGANQPQHF. Here the CDR3 DNA reads TGTGCCAGCTCACTCTCCGGGACAGGGGCAAATCAGCCCCAGCATTTT.